The 4 T cell receptor beta chains in this list originate from one sample, sequenced in a study of T cells after yellow fever vaccination. TCRdb reprocessed the 5' RACE reads via MiXCR and lists one record per CDR3 protein. This table holds approximately 300,000 distinct CDR3 sequences, around a tenth found once. The source was CD4+ T cells sorted from PBMCs, collected 45 days after the yellow fever booster vaccination. Receptors originate from a young man who received the YFV17D yellow fever vaccine.

The rearrangement joins TRBV12-3 or TRBV12-4 to TRBJ2-5; 7 bases match TRBD1. The CDR3 totals 15 residues. The junction had 5 bases not matched to a gene; V was cut back by 2 bases and J by 2 bases. The CDR3 coding sequence is TGTGCCAGCAGTTTATCGGCGACAGGGCAAGAGACCCAGTACTTC. Its protein product is CASSLSATGQETQYF.

This clonotype was detected only a few times. V is TRBV5-1 and J is TRBJ2-3; D is uncertain. With 4 bases removed from V and 2 bases from J, the gap between germline ends came to 11 bases. The CDR3 is 14 residues long. In germline, CDR1 is SGHRS, CDR2 YFSETQ. The DNA of the CDR3 is TGCGCCAGCAGCGCCGCTCAGTACACAGATACGCAGTATTTT. Translating it yields CASSAAQYTDTQYF.

This sequence joins TRBV5-1 and TRBJ2-7; D is perhaps TRBD1 (5 bases). This CDR3 contains 14 residues. Germline-derived CDR1 and CDR2 are SGHRS and YFSETQ. V was pared by 0 bases and J by 4 bases, with 11 bases between. The CDR3 nucleotides read TGCGCCAGCAGCTTGGCGGCAGGGTTATACGAGCAGTACGTC. Protein: CASSLAAGLYEQYV.

A few counts support this clonotype. This sequence joins TRBV12-3 or TRBV12-4 and TRBJ2-3, with D unresolved. The CDR3 has 14 residues. V was shortened by 2 bases and J by 1 base, with 7 bases between the two germline ends. CDR3 loop: CASSLIQGTDTQYF. The CDR3 bases are TGTGCCAGCAGTTTAATTCAGGGCACAGATACGCAGTATTTT.